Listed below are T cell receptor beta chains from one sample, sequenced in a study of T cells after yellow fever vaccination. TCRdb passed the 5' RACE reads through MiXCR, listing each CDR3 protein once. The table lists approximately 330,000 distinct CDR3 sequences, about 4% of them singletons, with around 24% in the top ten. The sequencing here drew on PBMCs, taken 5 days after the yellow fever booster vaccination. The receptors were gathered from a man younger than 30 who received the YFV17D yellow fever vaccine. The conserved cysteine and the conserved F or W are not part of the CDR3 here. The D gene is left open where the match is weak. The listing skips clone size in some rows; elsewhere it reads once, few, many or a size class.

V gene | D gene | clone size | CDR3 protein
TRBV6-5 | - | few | ASTSGAPGELF
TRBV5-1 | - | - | ASRHERALTGELF
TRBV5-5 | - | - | ASSGANTDTQY
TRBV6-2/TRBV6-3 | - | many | ASNGGVEQF
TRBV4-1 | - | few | ASSQEVWVTDTQY
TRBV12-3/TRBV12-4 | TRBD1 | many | ASSPRGSEAF
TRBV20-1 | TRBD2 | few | SAASGGAVDTQY
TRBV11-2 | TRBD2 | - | ASRFSGTYNEQF
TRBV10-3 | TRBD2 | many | AISTSGRRTDTQY
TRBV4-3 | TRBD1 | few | ASSPQGAGTTDTQY
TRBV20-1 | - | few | SARALWFGYGYT
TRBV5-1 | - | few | ASGYGASGNTIY
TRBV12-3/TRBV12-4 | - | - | ASSLVLIGQPQH
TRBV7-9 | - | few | ASSPGKGISYEQY
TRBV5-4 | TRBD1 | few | ASSWGQNNEKLF
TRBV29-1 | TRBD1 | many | SAPGQGMNTEAF
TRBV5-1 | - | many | ASSLVTGTSGNTIY
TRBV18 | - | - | ASSRVVGLVSYEQY
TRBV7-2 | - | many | ASSLQTGPGLSPLH
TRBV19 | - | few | ASSIWGSYEQY
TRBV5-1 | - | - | ASSLAVIAAGLDTQY
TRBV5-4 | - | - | ASSPDGETQY
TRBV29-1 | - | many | SGTGGPAQETQY
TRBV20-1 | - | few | SARDHRGGARDQPQH
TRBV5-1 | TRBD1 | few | ASSTSGQGETEAF
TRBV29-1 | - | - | SVRPLRGAPRGNTEAF
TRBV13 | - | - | ASSSPGTLKTQY
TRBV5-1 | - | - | ASSFAGATNEKLF
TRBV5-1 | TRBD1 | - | ASSWGQGTPYT
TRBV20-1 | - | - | SALDSTRGDTQY
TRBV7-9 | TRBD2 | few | ASSSLPSRGASDTQY
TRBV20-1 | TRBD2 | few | SARVIAGGISYNEQF
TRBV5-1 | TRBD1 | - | ASSFRDRDYNEQF
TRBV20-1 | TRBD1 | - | SARGTGATHYGYT
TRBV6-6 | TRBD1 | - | ASSYRGQGINYGYT
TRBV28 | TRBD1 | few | ASSYGQGPRGYT
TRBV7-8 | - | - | ASSLSLGFNLH
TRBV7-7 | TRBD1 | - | ASSRQGYPNEQF
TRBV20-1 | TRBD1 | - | SARLTGGSYNSPLH
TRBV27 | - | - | ASSPRGALGTYNEQF
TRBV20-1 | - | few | SAGGGQTRSGANVLT
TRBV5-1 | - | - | ASSLAYRVSTDTQY
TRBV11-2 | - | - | ASSPITGSEAF
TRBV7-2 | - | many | ASSLPVGRLF
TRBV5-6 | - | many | ASSLMSGTEAF
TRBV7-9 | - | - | ASSPIGYSNQPQH
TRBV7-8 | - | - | ASTDGRGEGETQY
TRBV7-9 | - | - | ASSPDNYGYT
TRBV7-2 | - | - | ASSLQPNQPQH
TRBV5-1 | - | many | ASTGRGPGNEQF
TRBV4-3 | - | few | ASSQDSRGGENEQF
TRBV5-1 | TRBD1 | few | ASRNRGNPNTEAF
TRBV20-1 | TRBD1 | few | SARDRVDEQF
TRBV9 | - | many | ASSLDRFTDTQY
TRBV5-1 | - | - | ASSLGQETYWNTEAF
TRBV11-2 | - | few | ASSPPASGTGELF